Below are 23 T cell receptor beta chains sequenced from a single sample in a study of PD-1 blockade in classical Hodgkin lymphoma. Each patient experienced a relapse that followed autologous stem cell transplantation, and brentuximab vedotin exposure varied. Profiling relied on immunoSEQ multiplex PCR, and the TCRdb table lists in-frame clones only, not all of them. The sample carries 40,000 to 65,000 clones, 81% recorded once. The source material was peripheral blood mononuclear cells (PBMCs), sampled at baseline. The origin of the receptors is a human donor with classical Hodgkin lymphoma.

In DNA form, the CDR3 reads TGTGCCAGCAGTTTAAGGTGGGACAATACCGGGGAGCTGTTTTTT. Its protein product is CASSLRWDNTGELFF. This chain joins TRBV27 and TRBJ2-2; perhaps TRBD1 as D (6 bases). V dropped 2 bases and J dropped 5 bases, with 12 bases sitting between them. This CDR3 is 15 amino acids long. Germline V CDR1 and CDR2: MNHEY, SMNVEV (reference sequence).

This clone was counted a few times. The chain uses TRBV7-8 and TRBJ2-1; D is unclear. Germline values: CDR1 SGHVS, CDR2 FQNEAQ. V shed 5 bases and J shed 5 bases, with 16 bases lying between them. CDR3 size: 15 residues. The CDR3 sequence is CASSLLGTANNEQFF. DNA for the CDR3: TGTGCCAGCAGCCTACTGGGTACAGCTAACAATGAGCAGTTCTTC.

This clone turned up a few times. CDR3 nucleotides: TGCGCCAGCAGCGTGGACAGGTACTATGGCTACACCTTC. Residues: CASSVDRYYGYTF. The chain carries TRBV5-1 and TRBJ1-2; 7 bases agree with TRBD1. V dropped 4 bases and J dropped 3; count of bases not matched to a gene: 3. Germline assignment: CDR1 SGHRS and CDR2 YFSETQ. This CDR3 spans 13 amino acids.

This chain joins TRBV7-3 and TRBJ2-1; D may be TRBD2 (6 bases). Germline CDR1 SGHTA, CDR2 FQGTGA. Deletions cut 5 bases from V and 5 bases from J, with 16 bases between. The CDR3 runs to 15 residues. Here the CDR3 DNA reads TGTGCCAGCAGCCATCCTCAACAGCGGGACAATGAGCAGTTCTTC. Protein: CASSHPQQRDNEQFF.

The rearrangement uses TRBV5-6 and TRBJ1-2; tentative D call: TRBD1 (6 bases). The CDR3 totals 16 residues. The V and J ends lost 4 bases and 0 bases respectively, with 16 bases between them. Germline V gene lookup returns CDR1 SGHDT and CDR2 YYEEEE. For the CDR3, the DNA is TGTGCCAGCAGCCACTTCTCGGACAGCGCTAACTATGGCTACACCTTC. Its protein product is CASSHFSDSANYGYTF.

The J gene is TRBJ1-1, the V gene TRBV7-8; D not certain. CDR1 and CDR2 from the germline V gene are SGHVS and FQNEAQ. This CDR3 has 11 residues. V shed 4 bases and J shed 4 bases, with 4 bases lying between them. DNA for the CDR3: TGTGCCAGCAGCTCGACCACTGAAGCTTTCTTT. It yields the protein CASSSTTEAFF.

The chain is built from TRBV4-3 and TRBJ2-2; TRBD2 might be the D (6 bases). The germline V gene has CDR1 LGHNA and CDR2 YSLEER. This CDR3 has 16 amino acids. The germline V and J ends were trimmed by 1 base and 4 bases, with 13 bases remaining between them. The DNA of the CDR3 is TGCGCCAGCAGCCAAGTTGCGGGAACGGGCACCGGGGAGCTGTTTTTT. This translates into CASSQVAGTGTGELFF.

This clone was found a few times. The CDR3 region is CASSGKTRGYTF. The CDR3 coding sequence is TGTGCCAGCAGTGGAAAGACGAGGGGCTACACCTTC. This chain joins TRBV6-5 and TRBJ1-2; D is ambiguous. The V end was cut by 5 bases, the J end by 8 bases, with 12 bases between. CDR1 is MNHEY, CDR2 SVGAGI, per germline. The CDR3 has 12 residues.

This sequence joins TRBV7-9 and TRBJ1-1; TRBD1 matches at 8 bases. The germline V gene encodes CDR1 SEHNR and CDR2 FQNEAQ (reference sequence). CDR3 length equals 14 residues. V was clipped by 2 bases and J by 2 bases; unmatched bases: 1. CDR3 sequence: CASSLQGANTEAFF. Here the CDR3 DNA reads TGTGCCAGCAGCTTACAGGGGGCTAACACTGAAGCTTTCTTT. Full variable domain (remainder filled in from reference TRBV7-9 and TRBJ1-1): DTGVSQNPRHKITKRGQNVTFRCDPISEHNRLYWYRQTLGQGPEFLTYFQNEAQLEKSRLLSDRFSAERPKGSFSTLEIQRTEQGDSAMYLCASSLQGANTEAFFGQGTRLTVV.

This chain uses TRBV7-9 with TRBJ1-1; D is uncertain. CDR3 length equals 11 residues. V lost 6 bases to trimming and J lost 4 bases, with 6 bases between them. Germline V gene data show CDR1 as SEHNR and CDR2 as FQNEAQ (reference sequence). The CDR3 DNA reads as TGTGCCAGCAGTGTAGTCACTGAAGCTTTCTTT. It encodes CASSVVTEAFF.

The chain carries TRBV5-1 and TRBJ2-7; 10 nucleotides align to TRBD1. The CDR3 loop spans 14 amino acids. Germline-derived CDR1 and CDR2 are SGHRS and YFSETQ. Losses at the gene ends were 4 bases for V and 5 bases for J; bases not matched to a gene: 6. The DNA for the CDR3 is TGCGCCAGCAGCAAGGGACAGGGGACCCACGAGCAGTACGTC. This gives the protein CASSKGQGTHEQYV.

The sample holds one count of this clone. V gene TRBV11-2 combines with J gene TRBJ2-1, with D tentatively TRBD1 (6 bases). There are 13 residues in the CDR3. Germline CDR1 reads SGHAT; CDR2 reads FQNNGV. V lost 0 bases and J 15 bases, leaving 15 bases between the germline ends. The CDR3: CASSLDGGIYAFF. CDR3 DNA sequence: TGTGCCAGCAGCTTAGATGGGGGCATATACGCGTTCTTC.

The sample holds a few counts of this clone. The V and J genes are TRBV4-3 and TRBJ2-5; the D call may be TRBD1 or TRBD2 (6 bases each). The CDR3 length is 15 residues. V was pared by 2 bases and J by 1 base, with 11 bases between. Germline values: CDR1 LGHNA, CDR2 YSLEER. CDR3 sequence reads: CASSQIGGSQETQYF. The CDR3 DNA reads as TGCGCCAGCAGCCAAATAGGGGGGTCCCAAGAGACCCAGTACTTC.

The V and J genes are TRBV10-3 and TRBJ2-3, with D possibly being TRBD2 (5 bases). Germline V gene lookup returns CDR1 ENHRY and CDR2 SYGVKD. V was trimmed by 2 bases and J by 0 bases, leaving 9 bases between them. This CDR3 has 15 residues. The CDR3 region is CAISETQRSTDTQYF. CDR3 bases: TGTGCCATCAGTGAGACACAGCGGAGCACAGATACGCAGTATTTT.

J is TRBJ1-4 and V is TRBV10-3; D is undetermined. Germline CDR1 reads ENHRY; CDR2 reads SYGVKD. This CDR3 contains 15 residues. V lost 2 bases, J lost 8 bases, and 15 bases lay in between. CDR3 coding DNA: TGTGCCATCAGTGAGAAAGTCTCGGGGATGGAAAAACTGTTTTTT. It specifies CAISEKVSGMEKLFF.

CDR3 protein: CASGLRTFGHTEAFF. CDR3 bases: TGTGCTAGTGGTTTACGGACTTTCGGTCACACTGAAGCTTTCTTT. The chain joins TRBV12-5 to TRBJ1-1, with D uncertain. The germline V and J ends were trimmed by 3 bases and 3 bases, with 14 bases remaining between them. Germline V lookup: CDR1 LGHNT, CDR2 FRNRAP. The length of the CDR3 is 15 residues. Full variable domain (missing parts from reference TRBV12-5 and TRBJ1-1): DARVTQTPRHKVTEMGQEVTMRCQPILGHNTVFWYRQTMMQGLELLAYFRNRAPLDDSGMPKDRFSAEMPDATLATLKIQPSEPRDSAVYFCASGLRTFGHTEAFFGQGTRLTVV.

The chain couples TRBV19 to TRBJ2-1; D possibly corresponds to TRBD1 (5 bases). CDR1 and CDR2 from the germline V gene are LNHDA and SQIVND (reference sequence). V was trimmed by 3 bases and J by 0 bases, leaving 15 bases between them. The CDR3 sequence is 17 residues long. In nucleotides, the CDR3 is TGTGCCAGTAGTATGCCGGCAGGGCCTAACTCCTACAATGAGCAGTTCTTC. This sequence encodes CASSMPAGPNSYNEQFF.

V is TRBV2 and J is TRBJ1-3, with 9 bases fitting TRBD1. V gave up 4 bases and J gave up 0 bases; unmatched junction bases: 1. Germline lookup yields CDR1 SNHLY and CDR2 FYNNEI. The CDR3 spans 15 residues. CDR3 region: CASSVDRGSGNTIYF. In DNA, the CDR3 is TGTGCCAGCAGTGTGGACAGGGGCTCTGGAAACACCATATATTTT.

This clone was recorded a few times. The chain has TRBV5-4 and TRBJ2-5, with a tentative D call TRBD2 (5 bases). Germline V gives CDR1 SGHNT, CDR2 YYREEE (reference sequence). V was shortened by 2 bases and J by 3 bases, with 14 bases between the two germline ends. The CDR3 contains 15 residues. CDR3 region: CASSFGGAPKETQYF. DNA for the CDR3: TGTGCCAGCAGCTTTGGAGGCGCCCCCAAAGAGACCCAGTACTTC.

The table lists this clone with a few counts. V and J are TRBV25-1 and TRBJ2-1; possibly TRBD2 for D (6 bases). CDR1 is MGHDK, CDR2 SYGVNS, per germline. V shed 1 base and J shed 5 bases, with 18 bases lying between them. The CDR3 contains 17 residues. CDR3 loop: CASSEWGDSVIHNEQFF. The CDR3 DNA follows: TGTGCCAGCAGTGAATGGGGGGATAGCGTTATCCACAATGAGCAGTTCTTC.

DNA of the CDR3: TGTGCCAGCAGCTTAGTCACGAGGGTCACTATGAACACTGAAGCTTTCTTT. This sequence encodes CASSLVTRVTMNTEAFF. The chain carries TRBV7-6 and TRBJ1-1; D is uncertain. The V gene's germline CDR1 is SGHVS and CDR2 FNYEAQ. This CDR3 region has 17 residues. Between the trimmed V and J ends, which lost 1 base and 0 bases, there was a span of 15 bases. Full variable domain (outside the CDR3, taken from reference TRBV7-6 and TRBJ1-1): GAGVSQSPRYKVTKRGQDVALRCDPISGHVSLYWYRQALGQGPEFLTYFNYEAQQDKSGLPNDRFSAERPEGSISTLTIQRTEQRDSAMYRCASSLVTRVTMNTEAFFGQGTRLTVV.

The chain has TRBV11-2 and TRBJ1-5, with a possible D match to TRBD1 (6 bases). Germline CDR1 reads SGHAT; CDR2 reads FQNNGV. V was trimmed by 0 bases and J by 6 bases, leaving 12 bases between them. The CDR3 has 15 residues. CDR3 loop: CASSLEAGASQPQHF. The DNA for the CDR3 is TGTGCCAGCAGCTTAGAGGCAGGGGCATCTCAGCCCCAGCATTTT. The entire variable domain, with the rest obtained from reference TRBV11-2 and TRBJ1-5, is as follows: EAGVAQSPRYKIIEKRQSVAFWCNPISGHATLYWYQQILGQGPKLLIQFQNNGVVDDSQLPKDRFSAERLKGVDSTLKIQPAKLEDSAVYLCASSLEAGASQPQHFGDGTRLSIL.

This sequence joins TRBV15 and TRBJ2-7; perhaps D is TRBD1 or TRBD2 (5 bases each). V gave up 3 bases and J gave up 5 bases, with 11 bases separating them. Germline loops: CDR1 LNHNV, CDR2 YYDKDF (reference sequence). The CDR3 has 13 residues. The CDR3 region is CATSRGQGDEQYF. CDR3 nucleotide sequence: TGTGCCACCAGCAGGGGGCAGGGAGACGAGCAGTACTTC. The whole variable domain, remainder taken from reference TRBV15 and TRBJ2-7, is DAMVIQNPRYQVTQFGKPVTLSCSQTLNHNVMYWYQQKSSQAPKLLFHYYDKDFNNEADTPDNFQSRRPNTSFCFLDIRSPGLGDTAMYLCATSRGQGDEQYFGPGTRLTVT.